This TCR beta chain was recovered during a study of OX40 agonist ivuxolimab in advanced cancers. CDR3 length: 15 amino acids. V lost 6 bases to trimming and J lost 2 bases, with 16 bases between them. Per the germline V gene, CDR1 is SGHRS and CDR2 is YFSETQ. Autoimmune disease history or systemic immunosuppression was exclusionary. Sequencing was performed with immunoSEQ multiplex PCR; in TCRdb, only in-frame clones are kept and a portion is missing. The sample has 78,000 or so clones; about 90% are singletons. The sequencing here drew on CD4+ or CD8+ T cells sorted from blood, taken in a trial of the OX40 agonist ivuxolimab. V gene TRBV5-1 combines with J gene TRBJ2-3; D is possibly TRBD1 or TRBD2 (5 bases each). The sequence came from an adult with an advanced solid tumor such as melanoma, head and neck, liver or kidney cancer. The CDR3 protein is CASTENGDPTDTQYF. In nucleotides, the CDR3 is TGCGCCAGCACCGAAAACGGGGACCCCACAGATACGCAGTATTTT.